The clone carrying this T cell receptor (beta chain) was recorded a few times. Its antigen is unknown. Preparing the TCRbeta library involved the use of unique molecular identifiers. MiXCR was run by TCRdb on the PCR reads, yielding one entry per CDR3 protein. The sample yields about 640,000 distinct CDR3 sequences, 10% to 15% seen once. This sample was included in a study of T-cell reconstitution after alpha-beta-depleted transplantation in children. Deletions cut 5 bases from V and 1 base from J, with 9 bases between. Germline-derived CDR1 and CDR2 are DFQATT and SNEGSKA (reference sequence). The CDR3 sequence is 12 residues long. Study conclusions and caveats: Several hundred expanded graft clones reportedly were the source of alpha-beta T cells about two months after transplant. TCRbeta diversity was high at day 60 in some patients (a result of surviving recipient T cells and thymic progenitors).

The clonotype was recovered from a male patient between 10 and 17 years old who had a stem cell transplant for acute myeloid leukemia, so the T cells may come from the graft donor. The source material was PBMCs, mostly from graft donor cells, sampled 360 days after TCRalphabeta/CD19-depleted stem cell transplant. V usage is TRBV20-1 and J usage is TRBJ2-7; maybe TRBD1 (6 bases). The CDR3 loop is CSAATGSYEQYF. CDR3 bases: TGCAGTGCTGCTACAGGGTCCTACGAGCAGTACTTC.